The 10 T cell receptor beta chains below all came from one sample that was sequenced in a study of blood T cell repertoires in COVID-19. Clones were read by immunoSEQ multiplex PCR, and TCRdb kept only the in-frame ones, dropping some. The sample lists about 130,000 clones, under 85% occurring once. Sequencing was performed on PBMCs or T cells enriched from blood (not recorded which). Receptor source: a man between 25 and 39 years old who had recovered from COVID-19.

The chain has TRBV9 and TRBJ1-6; D unresolved. V lost 3 bases and J 3 bases, leaving 16 bases between the germline ends. Germline V CDR1 and CDR2: SGDLS, YYNGEE. The CDR3 extends over 17 amino acids. CDR3 sequence (DNA): TGTGCCAGCAGCGGACAAGGTTCACCCAACTATAATTCACCCCTCCACTTT. This encodes CASSGQGSPNYNSPLHF.

The chain couples TRBV6-6 to TRBJ1-1; possibly TRBD1 for D (6 bases). The CDR3 spans 16 residues. Trimming removed 0 bases at V and 3 bases at J, with 14 bases between. Per the germline V gene, CDR1 is MNHNY and CDR2 is SVGAGI (reference sequence). As DNA, the CDR3 is TGTGCCAGCAGTTACTCGGGGGTCGAGGGGGACACTGAAGCTTTCTTT. Translating gives CASSYSGVEGDTEAFF.

This sequence joins TRBV5-6 and TRBJ2-1, with 12 positions matching TRBD2. This CDR3 is built from 16 residues. From germline, CDR1 is SGHDT and CDR2 YYEEEE. Trimming removed 4 bases from V and 5 bases from J; junction bases left unmatched: 7. CDR3: CASSASLAGGHNEQFF. CDR3 nucleotide sequence: TGTGCCAGCAGCGCCTCACTAGCGGGGGGACACAATGAGCAGTTCTTC.

The V and J genes are TRBV18 and TRBJ1-1, with a weak D call TRBD1 (5 bases). Trimming cost V 2 bases and J 1 base, with 8 bases left between them. CDR1 KGHSH and CDR2 LQKENI come from the germline V gene. The CDR3 sequence is 14 residues long. The DNA of the CDR3 is TGTGCCAGCTCACCAGACAGACCGAACACTGAAGCTTTCTTT. Translating gives CASSPDRPNTEAFF.

This chain uses TRBV7-8 with TRBJ1-1, with 7 positions matching TRBD1. Germline V CDR1 and CDR2: SGHVS, FQNEAQ. The junction had 1 base not matched to a gene; V was cut back by 5 bases and J by 1 base. CDR3 length: 13 amino acids. The CDR3 DNA is TGTGCCAGCAGCAGGACAGGGAACACTGAAGCTTTCTTT. Translated, it gives CASSRTGNTEAFF.

V usage is TRBV5-1 and J usage is TRBJ2-3; the match to TRBD2 covers 10 bases. The CDR3 has 15 residues. Trimming cost V 4 bases and J 4 bases; bases outside gene matches: 6. Germline CDR1 SGHRS, CDR2 YFSETQ. CDR3 residues: CASSQQREGADTQYF. The CDR3 DNA sequence: TGCGCCAGCAGCCAACAGCGGGAGGGAGCAGATACGCAGTATTTT.

Only a few counts were recorded for this clone. The rearrangement joins TRBV10-3 to TRBJ2-1; perhaps TRBD1 as D (6 bases). The V end lost 7 bases, the J end lost 8 bases, and 21 bases lay between the germline ends. The CDR3 spans 15 residues. The V gene's germline CDR1 is ENHRY and CDR2 SYGVKD. CDR3 nucleotides: TGTGCCATCACCAATACAGGGAAGAGTAGCGATGAGCAGTTCTTC. Translated, it gives CAITNTGKSSDEQFF.

The J gene is TRBJ2-5, the V gene TRBV27; 7 bases are a match to TRBD2. This CDR3 has 17 residues. Germline V gives CDR1 MNHEY, CDR2 SMNVEV (reference sequence). The ends lost 5 bases at V and 0 bases at J; junction bases unmatched: 12. DNA of the CDR3: TGTGCCAGCAGTCCGCGGAGGGCGGGGGTCGACCAAGAGACCCAGTACTTC. Its translation: CASSPRRAGVDQETQYF.

This clone was found a few times. The chain employs TRBV2 and TRBJ1-4, with TRBD1 identical over 9 bases. Losses at the gene ends were 5 bases for V and 8 bases for J; bases not matched to a gene: 6. CDR1 and CDR2 from the germline V gene are SNHLY and FYNNEI. The CDR3 is 14 residues long. Written as DNA, the CDR3 is TGTGCCAGCAGTAGGGGACAGGGATACGAAAAACTGTTTTTT. Translated: CASSRGQGYEKLFF.

The rearrangement joins TRBV29-1 to TRBJ1-1; D ambiguous. The V end lost 5 bases, the J end lost 0 bases, and 13 bases lay between the germline ends. The CDR3 is 14 residues long. Per the germline V gene, CDR1 is SQVTM and CDR2 is ANQGSEA. CDR3 coding DNA: TGCAGCGTTCTATCGGACGGGGTGAACACTGAAGCTTTCTTT. Translating it yields CSVLSDGVNTEAFF. The variable domain in full, with the rest retrieved from reference TRBV29-1 and TRBJ1-1, is SAVISQKPSRDICQRGTSLTIQCQVDSQVTMMFWYRQQPGQSLTLIATANQGSEATYESGFVIDKFPISRPNLTFSTLTVSNMSPEDSSIYLCSVLSDGVNTEAFFGQGTRLTVV.